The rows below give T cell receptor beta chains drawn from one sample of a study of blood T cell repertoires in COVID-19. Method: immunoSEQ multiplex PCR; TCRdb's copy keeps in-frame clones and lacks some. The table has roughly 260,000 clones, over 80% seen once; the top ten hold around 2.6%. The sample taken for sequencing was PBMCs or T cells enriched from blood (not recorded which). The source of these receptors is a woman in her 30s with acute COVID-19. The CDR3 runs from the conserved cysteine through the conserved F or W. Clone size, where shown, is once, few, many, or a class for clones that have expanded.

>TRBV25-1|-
CASRQGVSNQPQHF
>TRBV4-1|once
CASSLPGTGGQTEAFF
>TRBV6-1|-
CASSEGAGSYNEQFF
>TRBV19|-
CASSPGQGTHYEQYF
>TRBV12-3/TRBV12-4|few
CASSLGGWTEAFF
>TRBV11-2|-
CASSTGGTEAFF
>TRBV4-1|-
CASSQYGANSAYGYTF
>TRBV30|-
CAWSPAGVGYTF
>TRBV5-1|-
CASSLVSSSSYNEQFF
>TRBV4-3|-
CASSQDLGGGTGGYEQYF
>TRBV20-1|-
CSASSGLFQETQYF
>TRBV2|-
CASLSPPDTQYF
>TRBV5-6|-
CASSLRGAGEQYF
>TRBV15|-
CATSRDRAMNTEAFF
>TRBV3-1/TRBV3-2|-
CASSAPDKNTEAFF
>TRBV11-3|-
CASSLVNAPTAENEKLFF
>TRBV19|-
CASNPGSNQPQHF
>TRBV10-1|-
CATRGSSTDTQYF
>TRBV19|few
CASNNDREGRETQYF
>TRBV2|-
CASSDRGQNSPLHF
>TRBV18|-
CASSPVGDSFNNGYTF
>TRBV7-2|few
CASSIYGQVSGNTIYF
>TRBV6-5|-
CASSYDGGTTGYTF
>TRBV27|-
CASSPTLGGGGNQPQHF
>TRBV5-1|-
CASSLGINARDRGYHEQFF
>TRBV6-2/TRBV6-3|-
CASGPRGATGYEQYF
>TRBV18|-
CASSSTGGGTEAFF
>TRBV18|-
CASSRPGTGPYEQYF
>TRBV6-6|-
CASSLLRDRGGEQYF
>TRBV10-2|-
CASSNLAGGLGTDTQYF
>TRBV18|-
CASSPAGRTEAFF
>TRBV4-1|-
CASSGVGWETEAFF
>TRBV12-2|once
CASRSRYLAGPGTYSYNEQFF
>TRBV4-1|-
CASSQVSRISGNTIYF
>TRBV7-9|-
CASSLDPPAQGYTF
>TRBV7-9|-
CASSVTGGAHYGYTF
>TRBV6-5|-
CASSYSGTGNYGYTF
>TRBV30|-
CAWAWGGANTEAFF
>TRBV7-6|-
CASSSTGAHTDTQYF
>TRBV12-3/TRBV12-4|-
CASSLEATDLHF
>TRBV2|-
CASRGLAGQETQYF
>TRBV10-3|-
CAISESGGGPGTEAFF
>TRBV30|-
CAWNTGNSYEQYF
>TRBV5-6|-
CASSSGGNTIYF
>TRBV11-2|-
CASSRALNTEAFF
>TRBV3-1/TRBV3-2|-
CASSPQGGRADTQYF
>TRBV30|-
CAWRRQGVGSYEQYF
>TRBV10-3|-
CAISDDSLGGYTF